This TCR beta chain was retrieved from a study of T-cell memory formation after mild COVID-19. General study findings and limits: Contracting clones from day 15 to 85 showed balanced CD4/CD8; later expanders favored CD4+. The study found contracting CD4+ clones mainly in CM and EM and contracting CD8+ clones in EMRA.

About this clonotype itself: Antigen: not known.

A single record per CDR3 protein comes from TCRdb applying MiXCR to the 5' RACE reads. This sample carries under 250,000 distinct CDR3 sequences, approximately 10% of them seen once, and the ten largest clones take 20% to 25%. Germline V CDR1 and CDR2: MNHEY, SMNVEV (reference sequence). The V segment lost 7 bases and the J segment 4 bases; nucleotides outside the gene matches: 3. CDR3 size: 14 residues. The specimen was PBMCs or a T cell subset sorted from them (not recorded which). This chain links TRBV27 with TRBJ2-3, with TRBD2 matching 12 bases. This TCR was recovered from a man between 18 and 29 years old who had mild COVID-19 (a few samples of this study predate the infection). Cell type and time point are not known. CDR3 bases: TGTGCCAGCACCCGACTAGCGGGGGCAGATACGCAGTATTTT. Translation: CASTRLAGADTQYF.